This T cell receptor beta chain was recovered during a study of blood T cell repertoires in COVID-19. Across the study: From the United States, Italy and Spain came samples of acute and convalescent COVID-19.

In the original processing: Estimation of nucleated cell counts was performed using reference gene primer amplification. Here immunoSEQ multiplex PCR was the method, and the copy in TCRdb shows in-frame clones only, minus some. V and J calls and clone size are copied from that table; D and trimming were computed from the DNA. Among under 130,000 clones listed, roughly 80% were seen once. This clone has just one count. The sample was peripheral blood. The TCR sequence derives from a woman in her 70s with acute or convalescent COVID-19.

The CDR3 DNA follows: TGTGCCAGCAGTTTTCGGTTAACCGGGGAGCTGTTTTTT. This gives the protein CASSFRLTGELFF. This chain connects TRBV12-3 or TRBV12-4 to TRBJ2-2; D ambiguous. The CDR3 length is 13 residues. The V end lost 3 bases, the J end lost 5 bases, and 7 bases lay between the germline ends.